A single T cell receptor (beta chain) is shown here with its context. What it recognizes is unknown. These data are taken from a study of T cell clonotyping in hematopoietic cell transplantation. Study findings and constraints: At the given depth, recipient repertoires were over 97% de novo clonotypes. After transplant, recipient diversity fell while pathologically expanded clonotypes grew through day 180.

V shed 5 bases and J 6 bases; nucleotides not matched to a gene: 14. CDR1 SEHNR and CDR2 FQNEAQ come from the germline V gene (reference sequence). CDR3 length: 16 residues. Recipient blood drawn about 28 days pretransplant and days 30, 100, 180 after. The table came from immunoSEQ multiplex PCR; TCRdb's copy has only in-frame clones and leaves some out. This table has 6,300 or so clones, 80% to 90% appearing once. V gene TRBV7-9 combines with J gene TRBJ2-7; 9 bases agree with TRBD1. This TCR was sampled from a female patient aged 50 to 65 who had an allogeneic stem cell transplant from an unrelated donor, so the T cells may come from the graft donor. Some clones in this sample may be carry-over from other donors' samples. The sequencing here drew on peripheral blood mononuclear cells, taken 180 days after allogeneic stem cell transplant. CDR3 residues: CASSPPGTGSGPEQYF. In DNA form, the CDR3 reads TGTGCCAGCAGCCCCCCCGGGACAGGGTCGGGCCCCGAGCAGTACTTC.